This T cell receptor beta chain emerged from a study of blood T cells in healthy people across ages. Findings of the study overall: A roughly linear age-dependent decrease characterized TCR beta diversity per million T cells.

CDR1 and CDR2 from the germline V gene are SNHLY and FYNNEI. The CDR3 length is 14 residues. The V end was cut by 1 base, the J end by 7 bases, with 10 bases between. This clonotype appeared once. Its target is unknown. Total RNA was isolated from each sample in quantities of at least 6 micrograms. A second PCR of roughly 6 to 12 cycles used a sample-barcoded 5' primer and a J-beta primer mix. Each CDR3 protein gets one entry after TCRdb re-called the 5' RACE reads with MiXCR. The top ten clones hold roughly 12% of a sample with about 1.6 million distinct CDR3 sequences, 34% of them seen once. The chain combines TRBV2 with TRBJ1-4, with TRBD1 as a possible D gene (5 bases). The sequenced sample consisted of blood. The receptor was isolated from a woman younger than 45 in good health. CDR3 nucleotide sequence: TGTGCCAGCAGTGAAGGGGGGGGTGTTGAAAAACTGTTTTTT. Amino acids: CASSEGGGVEKLFF.